This T cell receptor beta chain was identified during a study of T cells after yellow fever vaccination. In TCRdb, the 5' RACE reads were re-called with MiXCR into one record per CDR3 protein. Among approximately 31,000 distinct CDR3 sequences listed, approximately 10% were seen once. Germline V lookup: CDR1 SGHAT, CDR2 FQNNGV. This CDR3 has 13 residues. V was clipped by 1 base and J by 3 bases, with 6 bases between them. This clonotype was detected ten times or more. V usage is TRBV11-2 and J usage is TRBJ2-5; D unresolved. The source of this sequence is a man aged 18-30 years who received the YFV17D yellow fever vaccine. Sequences were derived from PBMCs, either bulk or a sorted T-cell subset (CD4+, CD8+, memory, or dextramer-sorted; not recorded which), sampled less than 16 days after the first yellow fever vaccination. CDR3 sequence reads: CASSLGLEETQYF. DNA of the CDR3: TGTGCCAGCAGCTTAGGCTTAGAAGAGACCCAGTACTTC.